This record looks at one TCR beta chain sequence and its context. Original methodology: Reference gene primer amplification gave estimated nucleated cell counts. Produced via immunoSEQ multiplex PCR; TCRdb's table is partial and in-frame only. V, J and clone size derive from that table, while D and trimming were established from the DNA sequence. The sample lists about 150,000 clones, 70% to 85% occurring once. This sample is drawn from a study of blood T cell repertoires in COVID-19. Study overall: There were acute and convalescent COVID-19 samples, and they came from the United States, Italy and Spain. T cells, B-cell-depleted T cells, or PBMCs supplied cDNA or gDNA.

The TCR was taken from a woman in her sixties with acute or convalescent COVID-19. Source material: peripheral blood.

The CDR3 is CASSQVRGGLTDTQYF. The DNA for the CDR3 is TGTGCCAGCAGCCAAGTACGCGGGGGCCTCACAGATACGCAGTATTTT. The rearrangement links TRBV4-2 to TRBJ2-3; D may be TRBD2 (7 bases). Germline V CDR1 and CDR2: LGHNA, YNFKEQ. Trimming removed 1 base at V and 2 bases at J, with 13 bases between. The CDR3 has 16 residues.